These 21 T cell receptor beta chains came from one sample sequenced in a study of blood T cell repertoires in COVID-19. Measured with immunoSEQ multiplex PCR; TCRdb has only the in-frame clones, and not every one. The sample holds about 130,000 clones, 86% seen once. The source material was peripheral blood. Source of these receptors: a woman between 50 and 59 years old who had recovered from COVID-19.

The rearrangement uses TRBV6-6 and TRBJ1-5; D unclear. Germline CDR1 MNHNY, CDR2 SVGAGI (reference sequence). The CDR3 totals 15 residues. Trimming left V 7 bases short and J 7 bases short, with 20 bases between. The chain's CDR3 is CASNSDGTEDQPQHF. Written as DNA, the CDR3 is TGTGCCAGCAACTCGGACGGAACGGAGGACCAGCCCCAGCATTTT.

The chain uses TRBV5-1 and TRBJ1-6; D is possibly TRBD1 (5 bases). V was pared by 0 bases and J by 3 bases, with 7 bases between. There are 15 residues in the CDR3. The V gene's germline CDR1 is SGHRS and CDR2 YFSETQ. In DNA, the CDR3 is TGCGCCAGCAGCTTGGCGGGGGTCTATAATTCACCCCTCCACTTT. Its protein product is CASSLAGVYNSPLHF.

The chain employs TRBV11-3 and TRBJ1-1; D not certain. The CDR3 contains 11 residues. Germline V gene data show CDR1 as SGHNT and CDR2 as YENEEA. V lost 3 bases and J lost 5, with 4 bases in between. The CDR3 nucleotides are TGTGCCAGCAGCTTCAGGACTGAAGCTTTCTTT. Residues: CASSFRTEAFF.

This chain links TRBV18 with TRBJ2-1; 7 nucleotides agree with TRBD2. Germline V lookup: CDR1 KGHSH, CDR2 LQKENI. The CDR3 consists of 14 residues. After removal of 3 bases from V and 5 bases from J, the junction contained 4 bases not matched to a gene. The CDR3 spells CASSPERDHNEQFF. As DNA, the CDR3 is TGTGCCAGCTCACCGGAGCGGGACCACAATGAGCAGTTCTTC.

The genes are TRBV29-1 and TRBJ1-6; tentatively, D is TRBD1 (5 bases). Germline V gene data show CDR1 as SQVTM and CDR2 as ANQGSEA. CDR3 size: 13 residues. Trimming pared 4 bases from V and 9 bases from J, leaving 13 bases between. The CDR3 region has the DNA TGCAGCGTTGGTCAGGGACTGGGTTCACCCCTCCACTTT. It is translated as CSVGQGLGSPLHF.

V is TRBV6-1 and J is TRBJ1-2; 10 positions agree with TRBD1. CDR1 is MNHNS and CDR2 is SASEGT in the germline V gene. V was pared by 4 bases and J by 8 bases, with 13 bases of the junction left unmatched. The CDR3 has 16 residues. CDR3 loop: CASSGGWDRGLYGYTF. As DNA, the CDR3 is TGTGCCAGCAGTGGGGGCTGGGACAGGGGACTTTACGGCTACACCTTC.

The chain is built from TRBV11-3 and TRBJ2-1; TRBD2 matches 7 bases. The CDR3 consists of 14 residues. CDR1 SGHNT and CDR2 YENEEA come from the germline V gene. Trimming at V came to 1 base and at J to 5 bases, leaving 2 bases not matched to a gene. The CDR3 loop is CASSLAGGDNEQFF. In DNA form, the CDR3 reads TGTGCCAGCAGCTTAGCTGGGGGGGACAATGAGCAGTTCTTC.

The rearrangement links TRBV4-1 to TRBJ1-6, with 10 positions matching TRBD1. V dropped 3 bases and J dropped 11; count of bases not matched to a gene: 4. Germline CDR1 is MGHRA and CDR2 is YSYEKL. CDR3 length: 14 amino acids. The CDR3 loop is CASSHGQGVTPLHF. The CDR3 coding sequence is TGCGCCAGCAGCCATGGACAGGGGGTGACACCCCTCCACTTT.

The rearrangement joins TRBV2 to TRBJ2-7; D is possibly TRBD2 (5 bases). CDR3 length equals 12 residues. Trimming shortened V by 3 bases and J by 4 bases, and 7 bases separated the two germline ends. In germline, CDR1 is SNHLY, CDR2 FYNNEI. As DNA, the CDR3 is TGTGCCAGCAGTGACTGGGAGTACGAGCAGTACTTC. It encodes CASSDWEYEQYF.

V usage is TRBV5-5 and J usage is TRBJ1-5, with D perhaps TRBD1 (6 bases). V lost 7 bases and J lost 5, with 16 bases in between. The CDR3 consists of 14 residues. CDR1 SGHKS and CDR2 YYEKEE come from the germline V gene (reference sequence). The CDR3 sequence: CASQPGGFDQPQHF. The CDR3 DNA reads TGTGCCAGCCAGCCGGGGGGCTTCGATCAGCCCCAGCATTTT.

J is TRBJ1-6 and V is TRBV11-2; 7 nucleotides align to TRBD1. The germline CDR1 and CDR2 sequences are SGHAT and FQNNGV. The CDR3 spans 17 residues. V lost 5 bases and J lost 8; bases outside the gene matches: 15. The CDR3 DNA reads as TGTGCCAGCAGCGATACAGGGGTCCCCAACTACGATTCACCCCTCCACTTT. Encoded protein: CASSDTGVPNYDSPLHF.

The chain carries TRBV29-1 and TRBJ1-5, with a tentative D call TRBD1 (5 bases). The ends were cut back, 4 bases at V and 5 bases at J, with 12 bases in the middle. CDR3 length equals 13 residues. In germline, CDR1 is SQVTM, CDR2 ANQGSEA. The DNA of the CDR3 is TGCAGCGTTGGGTGGGGGGATGATCAGCCCCAGCATTTT. Its protein is CSVGWGDDQPQHF. The whole variable domain, filled in from reference TRBV29-1 and TRBJ1-5, reads SAVISQKPSRDICQRGTSLTIQCQVDSQVTMMFWYRQQPGQSLTLIATANQGSEATYESGFVIDKFPISRPNLTFSTLTVSNMSPEDSSIYLCSVGWGDDQPQHFGDGTRLSIL.

The chain uses TRBV12-3 or TRBV12-4 and TRBJ2-1; the match to TRBD1 covers 8 bases. The CDR3 spans 12 residues. Trimming at V came to 4 bases and at J to 16 bases, leaving 9 bases not matched to a gene. The CDR3 DNA reads TGTGCCAGCAGTTCTCAAGGACAGGGTTTATTCTTC. It yields the protein CASSSQGQGLFF.

V gene TRBV6-4 combines with J gene TRBJ1-3, with 8 bases lining up with TRBD1. Germline-derived CDR1 and CDR2 are MRHNA and SNTAGT. V dropped 6 bases and J dropped 5; count of bases not matched to a gene: 6. The CDR3 contains 14 residues. CDR3 loop: CASRSTGARNTIYF. The DNA of the CDR3 is TGTGCCAGCAGGTCGACAGGGGCCAGAAACACCATATATTTT.

This clone showed up just a few times. The chain carries TRBV7-7 and TRBJ1-3, with unresolved D. Germline CDR1 is SSHAT and CDR2 is FNYEAQ (reference sequence). This CDR3 region has 15 residues. V lost 0 bases, J lost 1 base, and 7 bases lay in between. In DNA form, the CDR3 reads TGTGCCAGCAGCTTAGCTCGAGGTTCTGGAAACACCATATATTTT. Translating it yields CASSLARGSGNTIYF.

This clone was seen just once. The chain links TRBV5-1 to TRBJ2-5; 10 positions agree with TRBD2. Germline V lookup: CDR1 SGHRS, CDR2 YFSETQ. V lost 1 base to trimming and J lost 4 bases; unmatched junction nucleotides: 4. There are 15 residues in the CDR3. DNA of the CDR3: TGCGCCAGCAGCTTGCCTAGCGGGGGAGGAGAGACCCAGTACTTC. It codes for CASSLPSGGGETQYF. The variable domain in full, with the rest retrieved from reference TRBV5-1 and TRBJ2-5, is KAGVTQTPRYLIKTRGQQVTLSCSPISGHRSVSWYQQTPGQGLQFLFEYFSETQRNKGNFPGRFSGRQFSNSRSEMNVSTLELGDSALYLCASSLPSGGGETQYFGPGTRLLVL.

The gene calls are TRBV6-6 and TRBJ1-6; the match to TRBD1 covers 8 bases. V gave up 6 bases and J gave up 5 bases; unmatched junction bases: 6. The CDR3 is made up of 15 amino acids. The germline V gene encodes CDR1 MNHNY and CDR2 SVGAGI (reference sequence). The CDR3 nucleotides read TGTGCCAGCAGCCCGACAGGGGTAAATAATTCACCCCTCCACTTT. Its translation is CASSPTGVNNSPLHF.

V gene TRBV6-5 combines with J gene TRBJ2-2; 9 nucleotides match TRBD1. V shed 6 bases, J shed 1 base, and the junction held 3 bases outside the gene matches. This CDR3 is built from 15 residues. From germline, CDR1 is MNHEY and CDR2 SVGAGI. This chain's CDR3 is CASREGQGNTGELFF. In DNA, the CDR3 is TGTGCCAGCAGGGAGGGACAGGGGAACACCGGGGAGCTGTTTTTT.

The chain carries TRBV18 and TRBJ2-1, with 10 bases matching TRBD2. Germline loops: CDR1 KGHSH, CDR2 LQKENI. The CDR3 is 16 amino acids. The V and J ends lost 4 bases and 4 bases, in that order; junction bases with no gene match: 7. The CDR3 protein is CASSLKTSGPYNEQFF. DNA for the CDR3: TGTGCCAGCTCACTAAAGACTAGCGGGCCTTACAATGAGCAGTTCTTC. Filled out from reference TRBV18 and TRBJ2-1, the complete variable domain reads NAGVMQNPRHLVRRRGQEARLRCSPMKGHSHVYWYRQLPEEGLKFMVYLQKENIIDESGMPKERFSAEFPKEGPSILRIQQVVRGDSAAYFCASSLKTSGPYNEQFFGPGTRLTVL.

The chain employs TRBV18 and TRBJ1-4; no clear D gene. Germline lookup yields CDR1 KGHSH and CDR2 LQKENI. The CDR3 runs 15 residues. With 3 bases removed from V and 5 bases from J, the gap between germline ends came to 13 bases. CDR3 protein: CASSPVAQPNEKLFF. In nucleotides, the CDR3 is TGTGCCAGCTCACCGGTCGCGCAACCGAATGAAAAACTGTTTTTT. Supplemented by reference TRBV18 and TRBJ1-4, the full variable domain reads NAGVMQNPRHLVRRRGQEARLRCSPMKGHSHVYWYRQLPEEGLKFMVYLQKENIIDESGMPKERFSAEFPKEGPSILRIQQVVRGDSAAYFCASSPVAQPNEKLFFGSGTQLSVL.

The chain's CDR3 is CASGGAFNEQFF. The CDR3 bases are TGTGCCAGCGGGGGGGCCTTTAATGAGCAGTTCTTC. The rearrangement links TRBV2 to TRBJ2-1; weak D call: TRBD2 (7 bases). CDR1 and CDR2 from the germline V gene are SNHLY and FYNNEI. V was shortened by 8 bases and J by 7 bases, with 12 bases between the two germline ends. The CDR3 spans 12 residues.